This passage covers 8 T cell receptor beta chains from one sample sequenced in a study of T-cell reconstitution after alpha-beta-depleted transplantation in children (dated by TCRdb to between 2015 and 2016). Library preparation was by PCR. TCRdb shows the sequencer as Illumina HiSeq 2500. TCR libraries were prepared with molecular barcoding, using unique molecular identifiers to normalize TCRbeta repertoire quantification. Clones were called with MiXCR by TCRdb after fastp trimmed the public reads at Q25, and only in-frame beta chains were retained. Rows with a matching CDR3 protein are joined into one entry that keeps the most common DNA and genes. A total of hundreds of thousands of distinct CDR3 sequences appear in this sample, roughly 8% of them only once. Less than 8% of the sample comes from the top ten. The meaning of the sample's treatment or condition label: allogeneic hematopoietic cell transplantation with graft depleted of TCRalphabeta T cells and CD19 B cells.

The material was PBMCs, mostly from graft donor cells, obtained 180 days after TCRalphabeta/CD19-depleted stem cell transplant. The receptors originated from a male patient under 18 who had a stem cell transplant for acute lymphoblastic leukemia, so the T cells may come from the graft donor.

This clonotype was recorded at least ten times. The genes are TRBV29-1 and TRBJ2-1; D not certain. The CDR3 extends over 11 amino acids. V lost 7 bases to trimming and J lost 8 bases, with 12 bases between them. From germline, CDR1 is SQVTM and CDR2 ANQGSEA. The CDR3 sequence: CSAPRWDEQFF. CDR3 DNA sequence: TGCAGCGCCCCGAGGTGGGATGAGCAGTTCTTC.

There are many counts of this clonotype. The chain recombines TRBV24-1 with TRBJ2-1; no clear D. The CDR3 is 14 residues long. The V and J ends lost 6 bases and 4 bases respectively, with 12 bases between them. Germline V gives CDR1 KGHDR, CDR2 SFDVKD. CDR3 in amino acids: CATSKLVKYNEQFF. The CDR3 bases are TGTGCCACCAGTAAATTAGTAAAATACAATGAGCAGTTCTTC.

This clonotype was recorded at least ten times. The chain is built from TRBV11-2 and TRBJ2-7; possibly TRBD1 for D (6 bases). The germline V gene has CDR1 SGHAT and CDR2 FQNNGV. This CDR3 region has 13 residues. The V and J ends lost 6 bases and 2 bases respectively, with 11 bases between them. CDR3 region: CASRKTGPYEQYF. The CDR3 DNA reads as TGTGCCAGCAGAAAGACAGGACCCTACGAGCAGTACTTC.

This clonotype was observed many times. The chain uses TRBV28 and TRBJ2-1; D remains unclear. V was trimmed by 7 bases and J by 0 bases, leaving 13 bases between them. The CDR3 contains 15 residues. Germline V gives CDR1 MDHEN, CDR2 SYDVKM. This CDR3 is CASKPLPSSYNEQFF. In DNA, the CDR3 is TGTGCCAGCAAACCACTCCCGAGCTCCTACAATGAGCAGTTCTTC.

This clonotype has a count of ten or more. The chain recombines TRBV20-1 with TRBJ2-7; 10 bases match TRBD1. J gave up 8 bases and V 3 bases, and 13 bases lay outside the gene matches. The CDR3 spans 15 residues. CDR1 is DFQATT and CDR2 is SNEGSKA in the germline V gene (reference sequence). The CDR3: CSARYPGTGEAQQYF. CDR3 bases: TGCAGTGCTAGGTACCCCGGGACAGGGGAAGCCCAGCAGTACTTC.

Notes on this clonotype: Its ends do not fully match the called genes, so a read error is possible. The V call is TRBV2, the J call TRBJ2-1; TRBD2 aligns across 11 bases. The germline V gene encodes CDR1 SNHLY and CDR2 FYNNEI. The CDR3 spans 17 residues. The CDR3 loop reads CASSRRLAGRFYDEQFF. The CDR3 DNA is TGTGCCAGCAGTCGAAGACTAGCGGGACGTTTCTACGATGAGCAGTTCTTC.

The chain couples TRBV4-2 to TRBJ2-7; the match to TRBD1 covers 7 bases. This CDR3 is built from 13 residues. The junction had 8 bases not matched to a gene; V was cut back by 3 bases and J by 9 bases. Germline values: CDR1 LGHNA, CDR2 YNFKEQ. CDR3 region: CASSHGHAGGQYF. The CDR3 region has the DNA TGTGCCAGCAGCCATGGGCACGCAGGGGGGCAGTACTTC.

This clonotype showed up just a few times. The chain links TRBV20-1 to TRBJ2-6; D gene uncertain. Trimming took off 3 bases at V and 0 bases at J, with 12 bases between the two ends. CDR3 size: 16 residues. Germline CDR1 reads DFQATT; CDR2 reads SNEGSKA (reference sequence). The CDR3 sequence is CSASLPPSSGANVLTF. For the CDR3, the DNA is TGCAGTGCTAGCCTACCCCCCAGCTCTGGGGCCAACGTCCTGACTTTC.